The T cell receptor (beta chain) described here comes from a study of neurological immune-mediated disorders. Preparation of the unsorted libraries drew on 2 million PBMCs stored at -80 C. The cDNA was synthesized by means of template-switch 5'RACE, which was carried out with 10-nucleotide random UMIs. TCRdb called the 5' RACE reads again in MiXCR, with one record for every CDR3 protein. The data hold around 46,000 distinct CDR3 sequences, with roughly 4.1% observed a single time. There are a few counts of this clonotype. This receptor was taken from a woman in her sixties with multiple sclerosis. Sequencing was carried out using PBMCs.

The CDR3 region has the DNA TGCGCCAGCAGCACGCTGGGCGGGGCCCGCACAGATACGCAGTATTTT. This encodes CASSTLGGARTDTQYF. The genes are TRBV4-1 and TRBJ2-3, with D perhaps TRBD2 (6 bases). The germline gives CDR1 MGHRA, CDR2 YSYEKL. The CDR3 is 16 amino acids. Between the trimmed V and J ends, which lost 5 bases and 1 base, there was a span of 16 bases.